The 13 T cell receptor beta chains below were found in one sample sequenced in a study of sequential checkpoint blockade in melanoma. Clones were sequenced by immunoSEQ multiplex PCR, and TCRdb holds only the in-frame ones, with some missing. The data hold 3,500 to 5,000 clones, with 50% to 65% observed a single time. Documented treatment: randomized to nivolumab then ipilimumab (arm A) or the reverse (arm B). The material was CD8+ T cells sorted from blood (inferred from file names), obtained from a patient given nivolumab and ipilimumab in sequence. These TCRs come from a human donor with melanoma.

The rearrangement uses TRBV5-6 and TRBJ2-7; TRBD1 is a possible D gene (5 bases). Trimming pared 0 bases from V and 0 bases from J, leaving 13 bases between. The CDR3 sequence is 16 residues long. Germline V gives CDR1 SGHDT, CDR2 YYEEEE. Here the CDR3 DNA reads TGTGCCAGCAGCTTGGCTAGACAGCAAGCCTCCTACGAGCAGTACTTC. Translated: CASSLARQQASYEQYF.

This clone was picked up one time. V is TRBV10-1 and J is TRBJ2-5, with D perhaps matching TRBD2 (5 bases). The ends were cut back, 6 bases at V and 4 bases at J, with 12 bases in the middle. Germline V gives CDR1 WNHNN, CDR2 SYGVQD (reference sequence). The CDR3 is 13 residues long. Here the CDR3 DNA reads TGCGCCAGCAGGGGCGGAGGCTCAGAGACCCAGTACTTC. The encoded protein is CASRGGGSETQYF.

As DNA, the CDR3 is TGTGCCAGCAGCCAGCCCCTAGCGGGAGGGGGGAACGAGCAGTACTTC. It yields the protein CASSQPLAGGGNEQYF. The chain carries TRBV14 and TRBJ2-5; TRBD2 agrees at 12 bases. The end of the DNA fits TRBJ2-7 better, so the J call may be wrong. The V gene's germline CDR1 is SGHDN and CDR2 FVKESK. There are 16 residues in the CDR3.

This clone was seen more than once but under ten times. The chain carries TRBV10-3 and TRBJ1-5; tentative D call: TRBD1 (5 bases). Trimming left V 10 bases short and J 3 bases short, with 16 bases between. Germline V gene lookup returns CDR1 ENHRY and CDR2 SYGVKD. CDR3 length equals 14 residues. Here the CDR3 DNA reads TGTGCCACGGCGGACGGGGGGAACAATCAGCCCCAGCATTTT. This gives the protein CATADGGNNQPQHF.

V is TRBV5-6 and J is TRBJ2-3; TRBD1 matches 7 bases. CDR1 is SGHDT and CDR2 is YYEEEE in the germline V gene. CDR3 length: 16 residues. J gave up 2 bases and V 0 bases, and 6 bases lay outside the gene matches. The CDR3: CASSLVVTGYTDTQYF. In nucleotides, the CDR3 is TGTGCCAGCAGCTTGGTAGTGACAGGGTACACAGATACGCAGTATTTT.

The CDR3 bases are TGTGCCAGCAGCGCGTTTTGGGCCTATGGCTACACCTTC. It is translated as CASSAFWAYGYTF. V is TRBV27 and J is TRBJ1-2; no definite D call. Trimming cost V 6 bases and J 4 bases, with 12 bases left between them. From germline, CDR1 is MNHEY and CDR2 SMNVEV (reference sequence). This CDR3 is 13 amino acids long.

This clone was counted between two and nine times. The rearrangement links TRBV6-1 to TRBJ2-7; possible D gene TRBD2, 5 bases. CDR3 size: 14 residues. Germline loops: CDR1 MNHNS, CDR2 SASEGT. The ends were cut back, 4 bases at V and 5 bases at J, with 15 bases in the middle. The CDR3 DNA reads as TGTGCCAGCAGTGTTTACACTCACGGGGACGAGCAGTACTTC. As protein: CASSVYTHGDEQYF.

The V call is TRBV11-2, the J call TRBJ2-1, with D tentatively TRBD2 (5 bases). Germline V gene sequence: CDR1 SGHAT, CDR2 FQNNGV. The CDR3 spans 14 residues. The V end lost 1 base, the J end lost 8 bases, and 12 bases lay between the germline ends. The CDR3 loop is CASSLVGSDDEQFF. CDR3 bases: TGTGCCAGCAGCTTAGTGGGTAGCGATGATGAGCAGTTCTTC. The full variable domain, completed using reference TRBV11-2 and TRBJ2-1, is EAGVAQSPRYKIIEKRQSVAFWCNPISGHATLYWYQQILGQGPKLLIQFQNNGVVDDSQLPKDRFSAERLKGVDSTLKIQPAKLEDSAVYLCASSLVGSDDEQFFGPGTRLTVL.

The chain links TRBV9 to TRBJ2-7; a weak D match, TRBD2 (7 bases). The V end lost 0 bases, the J end lost 2 bases, and 12 bases lay between the germline ends. The CDR3 covers 15 residues. From germline, CDR1 is SGDLS and CDR2 YYNGEE. CDR3 protein: CASSVDHGGPYEQYF. CDR3 DNA sequence: TGTGCCAGCAGCGTAGACCACGGGGGGCCCTACGAGCAGTACTTC.

The chain is built from TRBV30 and TRBJ2-5; 10 bases align to TRBD1. The CDR3 has 14 amino acids. The germline V gene encodes CDR1 GTSNPN and CDR2 SVGIG (reference sequence). Trimming cost V 1 base and J 1 base; bases outside gene matches: 0. In DNA form, the CDR3 reads TGTGCCTGGAGTGGGGACAGGGGCCAAGAGACCCAGTACTTC. It encodes CAWSGDRGQETQYF.

This rearrangement joins TRBV7-8 to TRBJ2-7; perhaps TRBD2 as D (5 bases). Trimming removed 2 bases from V and 4 bases from J, with 6 bases in between. CDR1 is SGHVS, CDR2 FQNEAQ, per germline. The CDR3 is made up of 12 amino acids. The CDR3 bases are TGTGCCAGCAGCTTATGGGAGTACGAGCAGTACTTC. Amino acids: CASSLWEYEQYF.

This clone was found a few times. V gene TRBV2 combines with J gene TRBJ2-2; 9 bases map to TRBD1. V was clipped by 4 bases and J by 0 bases; unmatched bases: 3. The CDR3 has 16 residues. The germline V gene has CDR1 SNHLY and CDR2 FYNNEI. In DNA form, the CDR3 reads TGTGCCAGCAGTGCGGGACAGGGTCCGAACACCGGGGAGCTGTTTTTT. Its protein product is CASSAGQGPNTGELFF.

The rearrangement uses TRBV7-6 and TRBJ2-3; TRBD2 aligns across 12 bases. CDR1 is SGHVS and CDR2 is FNYEAQ in the germline V gene. This CDR3 has 16 residues. J gave up 3 bases and V 8 bases, and 9 bases lay outside the gene matches. The CDR3 nucleotides are TGTGCCAGCGGGGTGACTAGCGGGAGTAGAACAGATACGCAGTATTTT. It codes for CASGVTSGSRTDTQYF. The complete variable domain, with remaining parts taken from reference TRBV7-6 and TRBJ2-3, reads GAGVSQSPRYKVTKRGQDVALRCDPISGHVSLYWYRQALGQGPEFLTYFNYEAQQDKSGLPNDRFSAERPEGSISTLTIQRTEQRDSAMYRCASGVTSGSRTDTQYFGPGTRLTVL.